This passage covers 19 T cell receptor beta chains from one sample sequenced in a study of cytomegalovirus exposure and HLA in healthy donors. Assay: immunoSEQ multiplex PCR; the TCRdb copy retains only in-frame clones and omits some. The data contain 200,000 to 250,000 clones, roughly 84% of them singletons. Material: PBMCs. The receptors shown here come from a woman between 18 and 29 years old in good health and CMV-seropositive.

This clone was picked up one time. The chain recombines TRBV9 with TRBJ2-3, with 10 bases that match TRBD1. V gave up 3 bases and J gave up 6 bases; unmatched junction bases: 7. The CDR3 contains 15 residues. The germline CDR1 and CDR2 sequences are SGDLS and YYNGEE. CDR3 region: CASSGRQGAGDTQYF. CDR3 in DNA: TGTGCCAGCAGCGGCAGACAGGGGGCGGGCGATACGCAGTATTTT.

Here the CDR3 reads CASSFPFGNTIYF. The DNA for the CDR3 is TGTGCCAGCAGCTTTCCCTTTGGAAACACCATATATTTT. The V and J genes are TRBV7-6 and TRBJ1-3; D gene ambiguous. V gave up 3 bases and J gave up 3 bases, with 6 bases separating them. The CDR3 is made up of 13 amino acids. Germline V gene data show CDR1 as SGHVS and CDR2 as FNYEAQ.

The gene calls are TRBV19 and TRBJ2-1; TRBD2 is a possible D gene (7 bases). There are 15 residues in the CDR3. In germline, CDR1 is LNHDA, CDR2 SQIVND (reference sequence). V was shortened by 3 bases and J by 2 bases, with 11 bases between the two germline ends. CDR3 region: CASSISRGPYNEQFF. The CDR3 DNA sequence: TGTGCCAGTAGTATCTCGCGGGGGCCCTACAATGAGCAGTTCTTC.

This clone was counted a single time. The chain links TRBV30 to TRBJ1-1; the D gene is possibly TRBD1 (5 bases). Germline values: CDR1 GTSNPN, CDR2 SVGIG (reference sequence). The CDR3 has 13 residues. Trimming took 3 bases from V and 5 from J, leaving 13 bases between them. The CDR3 coding sequence is TGTGCCTGGAGCCCTGGGGGGAGGACTGAAGCTTTCTTT. Its protein is CAWSPGGRTEAFF. Full variable domain (outside the CDR3, taken from reference TRBV30 and TRBJ1-1): SQTIHQWPATLVQPVGSPLSLECTVEGTSNPNLYWYRQAAGRGLQLLFYSVGIGQISSEVPQNLSASRPQDRQFILSSKKLLLSDSGFYLCAWSPGGRTEAFFGQGTRLTVV.

V and J are TRBV27 and TRBJ2-3, with D possibly being TRBD2 (5 bases). V lost 3 bases to trimming and J lost 11 bases, with 15 bases between them. Per germline, CDR1 MNHEY and CDR2 SMNVEV (reference sequence). This CDR3 region has 13 residues. CDR3 coding DNA: TGTGCCAGCAGTTTTGGCAGTCTCCGGGAGCAGTATTTT. Its translation is CASSFGSLREQYF.

This chain links TRBV5-1 with TRBJ2-1, with D possibly being TRBD1 (5 bases). Trimming stripped 4 bases from V and 2 bases from J, with 7 bases between. The CDR3 runs 13 residues. CDR1 SGHRS and CDR2 YFSETQ come from the germline V gene. In nucleotides, the CDR3 is TGCGCCAGCAGCGACAGACCCTACAATGAGCAGTTCTTC. It encodes CASSDRPYNEQFF.

This clone came up a few times. The rearrangement links TRBV30 to TRBJ1-5, with a possible D match to TRBD1 (5 bases). The CDR3 consists of 13 residues. V was shortened by 2 bases and J by 7 bases, with 12 bases between the two germline ends. Germline V lookup: CDR1 GTSNPN, CDR2 SVGIG (reference sequence). CDR3 sequence (DNA): TGTGCCTGGAGTCCCGGGCAGGGCCAGCCCCAGCATTTT. Its translation: CAWSPGQGQPQHF.

The chain couples TRBV28 to TRBJ2-2; TRBD2 aligns across 11 bases. Germline V gene sequence: CDR1 MDHEN, CDR2 SYDVKM. The CDR3 is 14 amino acids. The V segment lost 8 bases and the J segment 7 bases; nucleotides outside the gene matches: 6. CDR3 protein: CASVAGGVVGELFF. The DNA for the CDR3 is TGTGCCAGCGTAGCGGGAGGGGTAGTCGGGGAGCTGTTTTTT.

CDR3 loop: CASSSQVGGELFF. CDR3 coding DNA: TGCGCCAGCAGCTCTCAGGTTGGCGGGGAGCTGTTTTTT. This chain uses TRBV5-1 with TRBJ2-2; D is uncertain. With 3 bases removed from V and 7 bases from J, the gap between germline ends came to 10 bases. The CDR3 loop spans 13 amino acids. Germline-derived CDR1 and CDR2 are SGHRS and YFSETQ.

V is TRBV2 and J is TRBJ2-5, with a weak D call TRBD1 (5 bases). V dropped 7 bases and J dropped 3 bases, with 24 bases sitting between them. This CDR3 is 17 amino acids long. Per the germline V gene, CDR1 is SNHLY and CDR2 is FYNNEI. DNA for the CDR3: TGTGCCAGCAATTTCGAAGGGGTGGCTCCCGAAAAAGAGACCCAGTACTTC. Protein: CASNFEGVAPEKETQYF.

V is TRBV4-1 and J is TRBJ1-5, with a possible D match to TRBD1 (6 bases). From germline, CDR1 is MGHRA and CDR2 YSYEKL. CDR3 length equals 16 residues. V was trimmed by 4 bases and J by 6 bases, leaving 19 bases between them. The CDR3 loop reads CASSPELGAGVQPQHF. The CDR3 region has the DNA TGCGCCAGCAGCCCCGAATTGGGGGCGGGGGTTCAGCCCCAGCATTTT.

The chain combines TRBV11-2 with TRBJ1-1, with D possibly TRBD1 on 5 matching bases. The CDR3 is 15 residues long. Trimming removed 2 bases at V and 8 bases at J, with 18 bases between. Germline assignment: CDR1 SGHAT and CDR2 FQNNGV. For the CDR3, the DNA is TGTGCCAGCAGCTTAAGTGGCGGAGGGGATAGAGAAGCTTTCTTT. It specifies CASSLSGGGDREAFF.

This clone was seen once. J is TRBJ2-1 and V is TRBV28, with TRBD2 matching 8 bases. Germline V gives CDR1 MDHEN, CDR2 SYDVKM. Trimming cost V 8 bases and J 6 bases; bases outside gene matches: 18. This CDR3 contains 17 residues. CDR3 sequence (DNA): TGTGCCAGCGGCACGCGAAGCGGGAGCGTTCAATCCAATGAGCAGTTCTTC. It encodes CASGTRSGSVQSNEQFF.

V is TRBV9 and J is TRBJ1-3; 7 bases align to TRBD1. With 4 bases clipped from V and 6 bases from J, the junction kept 4 bases outside the gene matches. CDR3 length: 13 amino acids. Germline values: CDR1 SGDLS, CDR2 YYNGEE. CDR3 in amino acids: CASSPTGENTIYF. The CDR3 region has the DNA TGTGCCAGCAGCCCTACAGGGGAAAACACCATATATTTT.

This chain links TRBV28 with TRBJ2-5, with D maybe TRBD1 (6 bases). Trimming removed 0 bases at V and 5 bases at J, with 13 bases between. This CDR3 comprises 15 residues. CDR1 MDHEN and CDR2 SYDVKM come from the germline V gene. In DNA form, the CDR3 reads TGTGCCAGCAGTTTATGGATTACTCAGGGGGAGACCCAGTACTTC. Translated: CASSLWITQGETQYF.

The V gene is TRBV30, the J gene TRBJ2-3, with 7 bases that match TRBD2. V shed 8 bases and J 2 bases; nucleotides not matched to a gene: 19. The CDR3 loop spans 17 amino acids. Germline CDR1 is GTSNPN and CDR2 is SVGIG (reference sequence). The CDR3 DNA reads TGTGCCCTCGAGGGTAGCGGCGGGAGTTCACCCACAGATACGCAGTATTTT. It specifies CALEGSGGSSPTDTQYF.

For the CDR3, the DNA is TGTGCCAGCAGCTTGAGAACAGTCCCCTACGAGCAGTACTTC. It codes for CASSLRTVPYEQYF. This chain connects TRBV5-4 to TRBJ2-7, with D uncertain. Trimming removed 1 base at V and 2 bases at J, with 10 bases between. Looked up from germline, CDR1 is SGHNT and CDR2 is YYREEE (reference sequence). This CDR3 contains 14 residues.

V is TRBV19 and J is TRBJ1-5, with TRBD1 identical over 9 bases. Germline V gene sequence: CDR1 LNHDA, CDR2 SQIVND (reference sequence). The V and J ends lost 3 bases and 5 bases, in that order; junction bases with no gene match: 5. This CDR3 has 15 amino acids. The CDR3 coding sequence is TGTGCCAGTAGTATGGGGACAGGGAATCATCAGCCCCAGCATTTT. Translated, it gives CASSMGTGNHQPQHF.

This rearrangement joins TRBV9 to TRBJ1-4; D may be TRBD1 (6 bases). CDR1 and CDR2 (germline): SGDLS, YYNGEE. Trimming stripped 4 bases from V and 5 bases from J, with 15 bases between. This CDR3 region has 15 residues. CDR3 amino acids: CASSPSRQVNEKLFF. The DNA for the CDR3 is TGTGCCAGCAGCCCCAGTCGACAGGTGAATGAAAAACTGTTTTTT.